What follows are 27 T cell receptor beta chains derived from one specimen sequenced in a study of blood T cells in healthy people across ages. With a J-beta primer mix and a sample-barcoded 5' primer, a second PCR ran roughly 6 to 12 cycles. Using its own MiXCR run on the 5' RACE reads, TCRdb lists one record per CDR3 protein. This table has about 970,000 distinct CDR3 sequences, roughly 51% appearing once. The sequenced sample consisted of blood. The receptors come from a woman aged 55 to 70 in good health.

CDR3 loop: CASSPPPSGTSGSYNEQFF. The CDR3, as DNA: TGTGCCAGCAGCCCCCCCCCTTCAGGGACTAGCGGGAGTTACAATGAGCAGTTCTTC. The chain recombines TRBV3-1 with TRBJ2-1; 14 bases map to TRBD2. V gave up 4 bases and J gave up 4 bases; unmatched junction bases: 12. Germline CDR1 reads LGHDT; CDR2 reads YNNKEL (reference sequence). CDR3 length: 19 amino acids.

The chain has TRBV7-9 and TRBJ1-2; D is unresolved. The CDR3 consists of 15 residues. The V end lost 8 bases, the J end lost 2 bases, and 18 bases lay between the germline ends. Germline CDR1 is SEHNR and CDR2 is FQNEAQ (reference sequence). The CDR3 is CASGSPSGLNYGYTF. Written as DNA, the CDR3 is TGTGCCAGCGGATCCCCTTCGGGGTTAAACTATGGCTACACCTTC. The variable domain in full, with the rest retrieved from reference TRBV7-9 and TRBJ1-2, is DTGVSQNPRHKITKRGQNVTFRCDPISEHNRLYWYRQTLGQGPEFLTYFQNEAQLEKSRLLSDRFSAERPKGSFSTLEIQRTEQGDSAMYLCASGSPSGLNYGYTFGSGTRLTVV.

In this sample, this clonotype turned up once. The CDR3 region has the DNA TGTGCCAGCAGTTTAATTTTCGTTGGGGGTGCCCCTAGCACAGATACGCAGTATTTT. Amino acid sequence: CASSLIFVGGAPSTDTQYF. This chain links TRBV27 with TRBJ2-3; possibly TRBD1 or TRBD2 for D (5 bases each). Germline V gene lookup returns CDR1 MNHEY and CDR2 SMNVEV (reference sequence). This CDR3 has 19 residues. The germline V and J ends were trimmed by 2 bases and 0 bases, with 21 bases remaining between them.

The CDR3 DNA reads as TGCAGTGCTAGCCGGGACAATTTGGGCCTAGAGCAGTACTTC. Translating it yields CSASRDNLGLEQYF. This chain links TRBV20-1 with TRBJ2-7; the D gene is possibly TRBD1 (6 bases). The CDR3 contains 14 residues. Germline V gene lookup returns CDR1 DFQATT and CDR2 SNEGSKA (reference sequence). The germline V and J ends were trimmed by 3 bases and 7 bases, with 19 bases remaining between them.

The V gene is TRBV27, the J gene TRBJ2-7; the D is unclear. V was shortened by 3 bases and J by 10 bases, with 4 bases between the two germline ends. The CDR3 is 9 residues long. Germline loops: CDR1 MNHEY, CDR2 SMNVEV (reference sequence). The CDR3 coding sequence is TGTGCCAGCAGTTTGATCCAGTACTTC. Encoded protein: CASSLIQYF.

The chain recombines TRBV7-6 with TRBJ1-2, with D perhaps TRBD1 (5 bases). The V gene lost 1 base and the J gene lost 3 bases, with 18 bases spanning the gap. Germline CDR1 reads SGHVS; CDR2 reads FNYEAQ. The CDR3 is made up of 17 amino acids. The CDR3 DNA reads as TGTGCCAGCAGCTTAGACGGCCAGGGTCTTGACTACTATGGCTACACCTTC. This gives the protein CASSLDGQGLDYYGYTF.

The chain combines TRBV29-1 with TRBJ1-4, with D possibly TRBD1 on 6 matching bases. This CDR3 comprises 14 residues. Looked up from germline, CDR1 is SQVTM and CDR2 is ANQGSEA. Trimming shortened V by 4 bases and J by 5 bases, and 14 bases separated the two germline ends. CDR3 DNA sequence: TGCAGCGTTGGAGGACAGAGGGGGAATGAAAAACTGTTTTTT. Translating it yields CSVGGQRGNEKLFF.

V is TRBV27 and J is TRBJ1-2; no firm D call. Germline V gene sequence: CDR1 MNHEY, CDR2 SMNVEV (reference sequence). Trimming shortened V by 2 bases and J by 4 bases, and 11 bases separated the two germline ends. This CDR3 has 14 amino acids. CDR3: CASSLRGGFYGYTF. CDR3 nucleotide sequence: TGTGCCAGCAGTTTACGGGGAGGATTCTATGGCTACACCTTC.

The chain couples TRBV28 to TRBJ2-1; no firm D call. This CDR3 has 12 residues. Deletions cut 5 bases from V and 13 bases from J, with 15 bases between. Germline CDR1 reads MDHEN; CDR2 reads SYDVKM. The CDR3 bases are TGTGCCAGCAGTCTTCTAGGCGAGACCCAGTTCTTC. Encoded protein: CASSLLGETQFF.

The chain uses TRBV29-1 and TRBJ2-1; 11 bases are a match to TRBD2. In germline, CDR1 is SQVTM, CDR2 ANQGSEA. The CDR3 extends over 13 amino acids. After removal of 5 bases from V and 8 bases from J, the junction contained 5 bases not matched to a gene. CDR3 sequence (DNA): TGCAGCGTTCGACTAGCGGGAAGCGATGAGCAGTTCTTC. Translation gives CSVRLAGSDEQFF.

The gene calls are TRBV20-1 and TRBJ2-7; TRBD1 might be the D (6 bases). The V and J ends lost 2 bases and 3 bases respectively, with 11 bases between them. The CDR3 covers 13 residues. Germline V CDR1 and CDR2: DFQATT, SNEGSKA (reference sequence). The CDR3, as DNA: TGCAGTGCTAGACCACAGGGATTCTACGAGCAGTACTTC. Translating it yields CSARPQGFYEQYF.

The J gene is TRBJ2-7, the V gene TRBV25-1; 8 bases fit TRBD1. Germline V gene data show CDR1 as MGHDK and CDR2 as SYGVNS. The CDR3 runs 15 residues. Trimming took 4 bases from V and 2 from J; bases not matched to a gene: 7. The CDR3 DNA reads TGTGCCAGCAGTGGAACCGGGACAGGAGCCTACGAGCAGTACTTC. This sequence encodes CASSGTGTGAYEQYF.

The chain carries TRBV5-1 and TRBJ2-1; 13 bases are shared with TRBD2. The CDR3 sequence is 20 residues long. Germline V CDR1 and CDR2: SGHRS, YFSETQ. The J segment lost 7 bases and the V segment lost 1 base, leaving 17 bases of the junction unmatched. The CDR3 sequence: CASSLPNATTSGRAGNEQFF. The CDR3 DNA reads TGCGCCAGCAGCTTGCCTAACGCCACCACTAGCGGGAGGGCAGGGAATGAGCAGTTCTTC.

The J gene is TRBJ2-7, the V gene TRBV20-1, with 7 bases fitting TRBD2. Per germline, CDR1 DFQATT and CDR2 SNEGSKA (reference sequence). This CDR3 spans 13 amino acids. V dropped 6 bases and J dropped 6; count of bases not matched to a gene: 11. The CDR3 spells CSAAEAGVGEQYF. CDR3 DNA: TGCAGTGCCGCGGAGGCGGGAGTGGGCGAGCAGTACTTC.

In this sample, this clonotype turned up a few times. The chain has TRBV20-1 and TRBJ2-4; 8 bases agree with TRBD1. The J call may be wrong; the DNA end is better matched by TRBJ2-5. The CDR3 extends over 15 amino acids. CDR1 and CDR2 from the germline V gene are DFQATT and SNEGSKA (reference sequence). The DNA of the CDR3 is TGCAGTGCTAGAGGCTGGGGGACAGGTCAAGAGACCCAGTACTTC. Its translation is CSARGWGTGQETQYF.

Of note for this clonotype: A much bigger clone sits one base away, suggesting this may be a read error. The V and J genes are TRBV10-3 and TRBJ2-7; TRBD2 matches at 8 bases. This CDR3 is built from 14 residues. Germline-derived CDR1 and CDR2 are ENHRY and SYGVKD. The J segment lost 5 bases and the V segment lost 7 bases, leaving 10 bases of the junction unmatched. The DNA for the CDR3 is TGTGCCATCAAGAGCGGGAGCGAGGGCCACGAGCAGTACTTC. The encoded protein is CAIKSGSEGHEQYF.

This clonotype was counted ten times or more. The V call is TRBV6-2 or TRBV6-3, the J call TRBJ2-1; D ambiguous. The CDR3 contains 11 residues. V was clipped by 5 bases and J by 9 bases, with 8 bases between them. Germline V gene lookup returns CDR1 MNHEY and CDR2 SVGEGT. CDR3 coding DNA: TGTGCCAGCAGTATCATAGGTGAGCAGTTCTTC. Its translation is CASSIIGEQFF.

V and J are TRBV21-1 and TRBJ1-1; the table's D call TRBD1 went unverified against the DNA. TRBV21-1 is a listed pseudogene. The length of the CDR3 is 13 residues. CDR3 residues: CASRGHMNTEAFF. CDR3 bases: TGTGCCAGCAGGGGACACATGAACACTGAAGCTTTCTTT.

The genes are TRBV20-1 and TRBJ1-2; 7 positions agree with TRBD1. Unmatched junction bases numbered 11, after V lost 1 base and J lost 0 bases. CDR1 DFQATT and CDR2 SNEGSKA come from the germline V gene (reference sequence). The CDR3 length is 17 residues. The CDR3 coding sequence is TGCAGTGCTAGAGGGGGAGGGACAGTGACATCTAACTATGGCTACACCTTC. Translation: CSARGGGTVTSNYGYTF.

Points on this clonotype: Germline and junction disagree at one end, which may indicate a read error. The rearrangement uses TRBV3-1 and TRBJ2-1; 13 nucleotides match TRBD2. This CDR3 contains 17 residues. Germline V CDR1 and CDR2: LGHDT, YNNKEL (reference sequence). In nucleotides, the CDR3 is TGTGCCAGCAGCCCTTGGACTAGCGGGAGCGTTCAGTCTGAGCTGTTCTTC. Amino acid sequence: CASSPWTSGSVQSELFF.

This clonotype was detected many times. CDR3 nucleotide sequence: TGTGCCAGCAGCTGGTTAGCGGGAACCACAGATACGCAGTATTTT. Amino acids: CASSWLAGTTDTQYF. The gene calls are TRBV7-2 and TRBJ2-3, with TRBD2 matching 8 bases. CDR3 size: 15 residues. Germline assignment: CDR1 SGHTA and CDR2 FQGNSA. J gave up 2 bases and V 4 bases, and 5 bases lay outside the gene matches.

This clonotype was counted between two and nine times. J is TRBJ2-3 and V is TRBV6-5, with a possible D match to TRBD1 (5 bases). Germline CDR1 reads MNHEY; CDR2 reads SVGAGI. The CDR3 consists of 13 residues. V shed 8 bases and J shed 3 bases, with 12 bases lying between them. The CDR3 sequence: CASVTPGTDTQYF. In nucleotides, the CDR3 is TGTGCCAGCGTTACGCCAGGGACAGATACGCAGTATTTT.

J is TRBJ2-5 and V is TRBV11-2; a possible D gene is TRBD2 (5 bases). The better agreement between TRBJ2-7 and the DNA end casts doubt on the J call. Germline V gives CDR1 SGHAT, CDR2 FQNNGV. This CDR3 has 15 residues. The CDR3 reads CASSGAGLDEREQYF. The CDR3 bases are TGTGCCAGCAGCGGCGCAGGACTTGACGAACGCGAGCAGTACTTC.

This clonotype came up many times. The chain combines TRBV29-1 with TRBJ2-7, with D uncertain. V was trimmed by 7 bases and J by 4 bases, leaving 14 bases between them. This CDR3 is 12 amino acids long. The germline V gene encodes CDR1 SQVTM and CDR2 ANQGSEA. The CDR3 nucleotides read TGCAGCGCTATGGGTAGACCATACGAGCAGTACTTC. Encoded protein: CSAMGRPYEQYF.

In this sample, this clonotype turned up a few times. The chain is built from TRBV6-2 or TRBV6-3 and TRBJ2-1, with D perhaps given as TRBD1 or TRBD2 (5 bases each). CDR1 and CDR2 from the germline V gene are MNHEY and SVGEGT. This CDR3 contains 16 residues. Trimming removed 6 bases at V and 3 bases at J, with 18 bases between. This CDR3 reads CASREPGRRHYNEQFF. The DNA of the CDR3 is TGTGCCAGCAGAGAACCGGGGCGGAGGCACTACAATGAGCAGTTCTTC.

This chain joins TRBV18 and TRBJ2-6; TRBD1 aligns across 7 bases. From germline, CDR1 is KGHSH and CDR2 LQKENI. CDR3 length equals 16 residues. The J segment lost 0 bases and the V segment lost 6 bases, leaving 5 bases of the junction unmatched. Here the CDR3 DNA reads TGTGCCAGCTCGCCGGGACAGTTCTCTGGGGCCAACGTCCTGACTTTC. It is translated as CASSPGQFSGANVLTF.

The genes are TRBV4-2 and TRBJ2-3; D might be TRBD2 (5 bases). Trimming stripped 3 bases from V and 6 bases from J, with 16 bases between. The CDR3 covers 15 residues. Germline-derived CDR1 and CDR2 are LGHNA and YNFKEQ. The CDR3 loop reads CASSQIRGSGDTQYF. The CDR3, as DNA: TGTGCCAGCAGCCAGATTAGAGGGAGTGGCGATACGCAGTATTTT.